The next 17 T cell receptor beta chains were all read from a single sample in a study of shared clonotypes between healthy human individuals. Measured with immunoSEQ multiplex PCR; TCRdb has only the in-frame clones, and not every one. The sample shows over 2 million clones, 85% to 95% of them seen only once. The sequenced sample was naive CD4+ T cells from PBMCs. Subset described: CD45RA+ positively selected. The source of these receptors is a man between 18 and 29 years old in good health. Some clones in this sample may be carry-over from other donors' samples.

The chain employs TRBV28 and TRBJ2-5, with TRBD1 as a possible D gene (6 bases). This CDR3 region has 17 residues. Between the trimmed V and J ends, which lost 4 bases and 4 bases, there was a span of 22 bases. Germline CDR1 reads MDHEN; CDR2 reads SYDVKM. The DNA of the CDR3 is TGTGCCAGCAGTTCCCTAAACTTGAGACAGGTGGGAGAGACCCAGTACTTC. Amino acid sequence: CASSSLNLRQVGETQYF.

The gene calls are TRBV9 and TRBJ2-7; a weak D match, TRBD1 (5 bases). The germline gives CDR1 SGDLS, CDR2 YYNGEE. Trimming removed 4 bases at V and 2 bases at J, with 13 bases between. This CDR3 spans 14 amino acids. The CDR3, as DNA: TGTGCCAGCAGCCCCGACAGCCTCCCCTACGAGCAGTACTTC. Protein product: CASSPDSLPYEQYF. Drawing the rest from reference TRBV9 and TRBJ2-7, the complete variable domain is DSGVTQTPKHLITATGQRVTLRCSPRSGDLSVYWYQQSLDQGLQFLIQYYNGEERAKGNILERFSAQQFPDLHSELNLSSLELGDSALYFCASSPDSLPYEQYFGPGTRLTVT.

The chain uses TRBV18 and TRBJ2-7, with 7 bases identical to TRBD1. Per germline, CDR1 KGHSH and CDR2 LQKENI. There are 15 residues in the CDR3. V lost 2 bases to trimming and J lost 6 bases; unmatched junction nucleotides: 10. The CDR3 protein is CASSPRARGIGEQYF. The CDR3 DNA reads as TGTGCCAGCTCACCAAGGGCCAGGGGGATAGGCGAGCAGTACTTC.

The V call is TRBV19, the J call TRBJ1-1, with D possibly matching TRBD1 (6 bases). Germline V CDR1 and CDR2: LNHDA, SQIVND (reference sequence). V was clipped by 6 bases and J by 4 bases, with 12 bases between them. This CDR3 spans 13 amino acids. The CDR3 reads CASRAGGTTEAFF. CDR3 in DNA: TGTGCCAGTAGAGCGGGGGGCACCACTGAAGCTTTCTTT.

The V gene is TRBV15, the J gene TRBJ1-4; 7 bases agree with TRBD1. After removal of 0 bases from V and 7 bases from J, the junction contained 8 bases not matched to a gene. The length of the CDR3 is 16 residues. Germline V gene data show CDR1 as LNHNV and CDR2 as YYDKDF (reference sequence). The CDR3 is CATSRDLQGKGEKLFF. The CDR3 DNA is TGTGCCACCAGCAGAGATCTACAGGGGAAAGGTGAAAAACTGTTTTTT.

The chain has TRBV27 and TRBJ2-4, with TRBD1 matching 7 bases. The CDR3 is 15 residues long. The J segment lost 0 bases and the V segment lost 8 bases, leaving 7 bases of the junction unmatched. Looked up from germline, CDR1 is MNHEY and CDR2 is SMNVEV (reference sequence). CDR3 loop: CASGTRDRAKNIQYF. Here the CDR3 DNA reads TGTGCCAGCGGAACCCGGGACAGAGCCAAAAACATTCAGTACTTC.

The genes are TRBV4-2 and TRBJ2-3; D perhaps matches TRBD1 (6 bases). CDR3 length: 16 amino acids. Trimming took 0 bases from V and 4 from J, leaving 14 bases between them. Germline V gene sequence: CDR1 LGHNA, CDR2 YNFKEQ. Written as DNA, the CDR3 is TGTGCCAGCAGCCAAGATCCAGGGGTGGGTGCAGATACGCAGTATTTT. This encodes CASSQDPGVGADTQYF.

A single count supports this clone. The V gene is TRBV28, the J gene TRBJ2-3; D call uncertain. Germline V gene lookup returns CDR1 MDHEN and CDR2 SYDVKM. The V and J ends lost 4 bases and 1 base respectively, with 15 bases between them. This CDR3 region has 16 residues. CDR3 coding DNA: TGTGCCAGCAGTTCCCTAAAGGCGCAGGGCACAGATACGCAGTATTTT. Translating it yields CASSSLKAQGTDTQYF.

This clone appeared a single time. Written as DNA, the CDR3 is TGTGCCAGCAGCCTCCGACAGGGGATCGGCCAAGAGACCCAGTACTTC. Protein sequence: CASSLRQGIGQETQYF. The rearrangement links TRBV9 to TRBJ2-5; 8 nucleotides line up with TRBD1. Looked up from germline, CDR1 is SGDLS and CDR2 is YYNGEE. This CDR3 is 16 amino acids long. Germline trimming cut 4 bases from V and 1 base from J; bases unmatched to any gene: 9.

This clone appeared once. V gene TRBV15 combines with J gene TRBJ1-4; D is perhaps TRBD1 (6 bases). V was shortened by 8 bases and J by 7 bases, with 14 bases between the two germline ends. This CDR3 region has 13 residues. From germline, CDR1 is LNHNV and CDR2 YYDKDF (reference sequence). CDR3 in amino acids: CATRGAGAEKLFF. The CDR3 region has the DNA TGTGCCACCCGGGGGGCGGGGGCTGAAAAACTGTTTTTT.

This rearrangement joins TRBV9 to TRBJ2-1, with a tentative D call TRBD1 (6 bases). Germline values: CDR1 SGDLS, CDR2 YYNGEE. With 3 bases removed from V and 0 bases from J, the gap between germline ends came to 31 bases. The CDR3 extends over 22 amino acids. For the CDR3, the DNA is TGTGCCAGCAGCGCCCGTGAACTGACAGGCCACCGACGGATTAGCTCCTACAATGAGCAGTTCTTC. Translated, it gives CASSARELTGHRRISSYNEQFF.

The chain recombines TRBV6-1 with TRBJ1-4; 9 positions match TRBD1. The V segment lost 4 bases and the J segment 6 bases; nucleotides outside the gene matches: 3. The CDR3 is 14 residues long. The V gene's germline CDR1 is MNHNS and CDR2 SASEGT. CDR3 sequence reads: CASSVTGGDEKLFF. In nucleotides, the CDR3 is TGTGCCAGCAGTGTCACAGGGGGCGATGAAAAACTGTTTTTT.

V and J are TRBV5-8 and TRBJ2-5, with TRBD1 identical over 10 bases. Germline CDR1 SGHTS, CDR2 YDEGEE. Germline trimming cut 4 bases from V and 3 bases from J; bases unmatched to any gene: 6. The CDR3 is 15 amino acids. CDR3 sequence: CASSPQTGGEETQYF. The CDR3 nucleotides read TGTGCCAGCAGCCCGCAGACAGGGGGCGAAGAGACCCAGTACTTC.

This clone appeared a few times. Other nucleotide sequences in the sample specify the same CDR3. V and J are TRBV11-2 and TRBJ1-1, with 8 bases matching TRBD1. The V gene end was trimmed by 2 bases and the J gene end by 1 base; junction bases not matched to a gene: 0. Germline CDR1 reads SGHAT; CDR2 reads FQNNGV. CDR3 length: 14 residues. Here the CDR3 DNA reads TGTGCCAGCAGCTTAACAGGGGGGAACACTGAAGCTTTCTTT. It specifies CASSLTGGNTEAFF.

This chain links TRBV2 with TRBJ1-2; TRBD1 is a possible D gene (5 bases). V was trimmed by 6 bases and J by 8 bases, leaving 13 bases between them. The CDR3 covers 12 residues. CDR1 SNHLY and CDR2 FYNNEI come from the germline V gene. The CDR3 nucleotides are TGTGCCAGCAGACCCTGGGGGTACGGCTACACCTTC. Protein sequence: CASRPWGYGYTF.

CDR3: CASSGYGTGGTEAFF. The CDR3 nucleotides read TGTGCCAGCAGCGGATACGGGACAGGAGGCACTGAAGCTTTCTTT. The V call is TRBV9, the J call TRBJ1-1; 8 bases match TRBD1. V trimming: 3 bases; J trimming: 4 bases; junction bases outside the gene matches: 8. Germline V gives CDR1 SGDLS, CDR2 YYNGEE. There are 15 residues in the CDR3.

The V and J genes are TRBV5-1 and TRBJ2-3, with D perhaps matching TRBD1 or TRBD2 (6 bases each). The germline CDR1 and CDR2 sequences are SGHRS and YFSETQ. The CDR3 sequence is 15 residues long. Between the trimmed V and J ends, which lost 2 bases and 3 bases, there was a span of 13 bases. This chain's CDR3 is CASSFSGAETDTQYF. The CDR3 region has the DNA TGCGCCAGCAGCTTTTCGGGGGCTGAGACAGATACGCAGTATTTT.